What follows describes a single T cell receptor (beta chain). Antigen specificity is unknown. Using immunoSEQ multiplex PCR, the repertoire was profiled, and TCRdb retains in-frame clones only, with some absent. The profile shows 50,000 to 85,000 clones, around nine tenths of them singletons. V lost 3 bases and J lost 0; bases outside the gene matches: 2. This CDR3 spans 14 amino acids. Germline CDR1 SGDLS, CDR2 YYNGEE. Unstimulated regulatory T cells (CD4+CD25+CD127-), CD4+CD25- non-regulatory cells, CD4 and CD8 cells were FACS-sorted from thawed PBMCs. The entry originates in a study of Tregs in tolerant kidney transplant recipients. Turning to the study itself: Related graft donors supplied nonmyeloablative bone marrow transplants, and mixed chimerism was transient.

Study-wide results and caveats: Donor-specific Treg expansion exceeded global Treg expansion in tolerant patients, suggesting antigen drive. Validation in larger populations is needed because few patients were studied.

J is TRBJ2-7 and V is TRBV9, with TRBD2 identical over 8 bases. The sample was CD8+ T cells from blood, taken before the transplant. This TCR was sampled from a human donor who received a combined kidney and bone marrow transplant. The CDR3 spells CASSEAGGSYEQYF. The CDR3, as DNA: TGTGCCAGCAGCGAGGCGGGGGGCTCCTACGAGCAGTACTTC.